This TCR beta chain comes out of a study of T-cell reconstitution after alpha-beta-depleted transplantation in children listed by TCRdb under 2016. In the study overall: The study quantitatively tracked T-cell immune reconstitution after TCRalphabeta/CD19-depleted allogeneic hematopoietic cell transplantation in children using TCR repertoire profiling.

As to this clonotype: The antigen it binds to is not known. Base qualities are not at hand, and no much larger clone is one base apart.

Trimming removed 1 base from V and 4 bases from J; the gene matches leave 5 bases unexplained. The germline V gene provides CDR1 SGHRS and CDR2 YFSETQ. The CDR3 contains 15 residues, cysteine and phenylalanine counted. Of the read, only the CDR3 DNA is kept; its 45 bases are in frame from base 1. The library was produced with PCR. The instrument was an Illumina HiSeq 2500. TCR library preparation used molecular barcoding, with unique molecular identifiers applied to normalize quantification of the TCRbeta repertoire. TCRdb passed the public sequencing reads through fastp at Q25 and MiXCR, retaining productive beta sequences. Each CDR3 protein gets just one entry, which takes the most common genes and DNA from the rows behind it. Present in this sample are about 1,000,000 distinct CDR3 sequences, less than 30% of which were seen just once. Roughly 28% of the sample goes to the ten largest clones. The research as a whole found: Over the following months the frequencies of hyperexpanded clones went down, and after one year T-cell counts and TCRbeta diversity were mostly credited to newly produced T cells. Apparently early alphabetaT-cell count recovery about two months after transplant reportedly relied on only several hundred rapidly expanded clones derived from non-depleted graft cells. In some patients, the high TCRbeta diversity seen at day 60 was put down to recipient T cells and intrathymic progenitors that had survived conditioning.

Read against the paper, the sample's treatment or condition label means: allogeneic hematopoietic cell transplantation with graft depleted of TCRalphabeta T cells and CD19 B cells. TCRalphabeta/CD19-depleted allogeneic hematopoietic cell grafts were given to the transplant recipients, all of whom were children. Recombination linked TRBV5-1 to TRBJ2-5; TRBD2 fits 9 bases in the junction. This material consisted of PBMCs, mostly from graft donor cells, taken 360 days after TCRalphabeta/CD19-depleted stem cell transplant. The receptor's source is a boy younger than two who had a stem cell transplant for SCID, so the T cells may come from the graft donor. The sequenced DNA is TGCGCCAGCAGCTTGTTGCGGGGGGGCCCAGAGACCCAGTACTTC. The encoded protein is CASSLLRGGPETQYF. The entire variable domain, with the stretches around the CDR3 drawn from the reference TRBV5-1 and TRBJ2-5 proteins, is KAGVTQTPRYLIKTRGQQVTLSCSPISGHRSVSWYQQTPGQGLQFLFEYFSETQRNKGNFPGRFSGRQFSNSRSEMNVSTLELGDSALYLCASSLLRGGPETQYFGPGTRLLVL.